A selection of T cell receptor beta chains follows, all from one sample in a study of blood T cells in healthy people across ages. TCRdb called the 5' RACE reads again in MiXCR, with one record for every CDR3 protein. The profile shows more than 800,000 distinct CDR3 sequences, around 28% of them singletons. The sample taken for sequencing was blood. These receptors were collected from a woman over 75 in good health. CDR3s include the opening cysteine and the closing phenylalanine or tryptophan. A D gene is named only where the DNA matches it firmly. Rows may omit the clone size; those that give it use once, few, many or a size class.

D gene,V gene,clone size,J gene,CDR3 protein,CDR3 DNA
-,TRBV10-3,many,TRBJ2-1,CAISNPSDNEQFF,TGTGCCATCAGTAACCCCTCGGACAATGAGCAGTTCTTC
-,TRBV7-2,many,TRBJ2-6,CASSPRGGSTLSGANVLTF,TGTGCCAGCAGCCCCAGGGGGGGGTCTACCCTCTCTGGGGCCAACGTCCTGACTTTC
-,TRBV12-3/TRBV12-4,few,TRBJ2-3,CASSILRGDAQYF,TGTGCCAGCAGCATCCTCAGGGGGGATGCGCAGTATTTT
TRBD1,TRBV11-1,many,TRBJ1-2,CASSSSDRASRGYTF,TGTGCCAGCAGCTCCTCGGACAGGGCGTCGCGAGGCTACACCTTC
TRBD1,TRBV6-2/TRBV6-3,-,TRBJ1-6,CASSQRQGSYNSPLHF,TGTGCCAGCAGCCAACGACAGGGGTCCTATAATTCACCCCTCCACTTT
TRBD1,TRBV6-5,many,TRBJ1-5,CASSSAGTGVRNQPQHF,TGTGCCAGCAGTTCGGCCGGGACAGGGGTTCGAAATCAGCCCCAGCATTTT
-,TRBV20-1,-,TRBJ2-1,CSAQGYNEQFF,TGCAGTGCTCAGGGCTACAATGAGCAGTTCTTC
TRBD2,TRBV20-1,many,TRBJ2-3,CSARGLAGGTNTQYF,TGCAGTGCTAGGGGACTAGCGGGGGGTACGAATACGCAGTATTTT
-,TRBV12-3/TRBV12-4,few,TRBJ2-2,CASTFQGYTGELFF,TGTGCCAGCACCTTTCAGGGATACACCGGGGAGCTGTTTTTT
-,TRBV7-9,-,TRBJ1-1,CASSQQMSTEAFF,TGTGCCAGCAGCCAACAGATGAGCACTGAAGCTTTCTTT
-,TRBV7-2,-,TRBJ2-5,CASSQWRGETQYF,TGTGCCAGCAGCCAATGGCGGGGCGAGACCCAGTACTTC
TRBD1,TRBV2,few,TRBJ1-2,CASSEAAGGPYGYTF,TGTGCCAGCAGTGAAGCTGCAGGGGGTCCCTATGGCTACACCTTC
TRBD2,TRBV9,many,TRBJ2-5,CASSALEGSGGLGAQYF,TGTGCCAGCAGCGCCCTAGAGGGTAGCGGGGGGCTCGGGGCCCAGTACTTC
-,TRBV20-1,many,TRBJ2-7,CSARASGPYEQYF,TGCAGTGCTAGAGCGAGCGGGCCCTACGAGCAGTACTTC
-,TRBV4-2,once,TRBJ2-3,CASSQDVGGNTDTQYF,TGTGCCAGCAGCCAAGACGTGGGGGGTAACACAGATACGCAGTATTTT
-,TRBV11-2,many,TRBJ2-3,CASRGELDTQYF,TGTGCCAGCAGGGGGGAGTTGGATACGCAGTATTTT
-,TRBV25-1,-,TRBJ1-4,CASSVWSQGHFEKLFF,TGTGCCAGCAGTGTATGGTCTCAGGGGCACTTTGAAAAACTGTTTTTT
-,TRBV10-3,few,TRBJ1-2,CAIRGEGAAYGYTF,TGTGCCATCAGGGGGGAAGGGGCTGCCTATGGCTACACCTTC
-,TRBV2,-,TRBJ2-7,CAGSSRTVSYEQYF,TGTGCCGGCAGTTCGCGGACAGTTTCCTACGAGCAGTACTTC
-,TRBV21-1,-,TRBJ1-5,CASSRRGRGLGSWPQHF,TGTGCCAGCAGCCGAAGGGGGAGGGGACTTGGAAGTTGGCCCCAGCATTTT
-,TRBV20-1,few,TRBJ1-5,CSAKTGGGNQPQHF,TGCAGTGCCAAGACCGGGGGGGGCAATCAGCCCCAGCATTTT
TRBD2,TRBV20-1,many,TRBJ2-7,CSVVRDYSYEQYF,TGCAGTGTCGTCAGGGACTACTCCTACGAGCAGTACTTC
-,TRBV2,-,TRBJ2-1,CASSGELCNEQFF,TGTGCCAGCAGTGGAGAGCTCTGCAATGAGCAGTTCTTC
TRBD2,TRBV7-2,many,TRBJ2-3,CASRKSGGADTQYF,TGTGCCAGCAGAAAGAGCGGGGGGGCAGATACGCAGTATTTT
-,TRBV6-1,-,TRBJ2-4,CASSDRSALAKNIQYF,TGTGCCAGCAGTGATAGGTCAGCGTTAGCCAAAAACATTCAGTACTTC
TRBD1,TRBV7-2,many,TRBJ2-1,CASSFRPLGTGDNEQFF,TGTGCCAGCAGCTTTCGCCCCCTCGGGACAGGGGACAATGAGCAGTTCTTC
TRBD1,TRBV10-1,many,TRBJ1-1,CATRAGGRDTEAFF,TGCGCCACCAGGGCAGGGGGCCGGGACACTGAAGCTTTCTTT
-,TRBV20-1,-,TRBJ2-7,CSASLGSATYKQYF,TGCAGTGCCTCCCTGGGTAGCGCTACCTACAAGCAGTACTTC
-,TRBV6-6,-,TRBJ2-7,CASIGVEQYF,TGTGCCAGCATAGGGGTCGAGCAGTACTTC
-,TRBV7-2,-,TRBJ1-2,CASSSPGWKGGNYGYTF,TGTGCCAGCAGCTCCCCGGGGTGGAAGGGGGGGAACTATGGCTACACCTTC
TRBD1,TRBV5-1,-,TRBJ2-5,CASSLQTGMGKETQYF,TGCGCCAGCAGCTTGCAGACAGGGATGGGGAAAGAGACCCAGTACTTC
-,TRBV16,many,TRBJ2-7,CASSTQIYEQYF,TGTGCCAGCAGCACGCAAATCTACGAGCAGTACTTC
TRBD2,TRBV6-6,many,TRBJ2-3,CASRVLAGAADTQYF,TGTGCCAGCAGAGTACTAGCGGGGGCGGCAGATACGCAGTATTTT